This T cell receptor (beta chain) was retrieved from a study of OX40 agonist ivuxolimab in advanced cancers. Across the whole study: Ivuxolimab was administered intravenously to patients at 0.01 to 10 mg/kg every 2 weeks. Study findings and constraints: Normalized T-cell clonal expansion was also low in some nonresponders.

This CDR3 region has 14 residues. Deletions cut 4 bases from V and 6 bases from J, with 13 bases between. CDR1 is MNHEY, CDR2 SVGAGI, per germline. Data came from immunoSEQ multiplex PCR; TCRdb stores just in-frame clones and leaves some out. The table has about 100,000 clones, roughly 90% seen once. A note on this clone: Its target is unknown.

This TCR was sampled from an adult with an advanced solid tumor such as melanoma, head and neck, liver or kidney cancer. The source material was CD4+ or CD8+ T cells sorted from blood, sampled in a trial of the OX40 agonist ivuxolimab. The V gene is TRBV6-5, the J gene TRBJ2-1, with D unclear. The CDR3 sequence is CASSSLLFSNEQFF. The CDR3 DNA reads TGTGCCAGCAGTTCCCTACTTTTTAGCAATGAGCAGTTCTTC.